The source of this T cell receptor beta chain is a study of monozygotic twins with inflammatory bowel disease. Germline V gene sequence: CDR1 SGHAT, CDR2 FQNNGV. CDR3 length: 12 residues. As to this clonotype: The antigen remains undetermined.

Blood was drawn once per donor, and each sample measured roughly 2.5 ml. No DNA is given; TCRdb re-called the 5' RACE reads and lists each CDR3 protein once. This sample's table reports about 440,000 distinct CDR3 sequences. Notes on the study in general: Distinction of different T cell subtypes was not possible.

The sequenced sample was blood. This receptor was identified in a human donor with ulcerative colitis or Crohn's disease, or a healthy co-twin of an affected twin (not recorded which). The chain is built from TRBV11-2 and TRBJ2-3. The CDR3 protein is CASSLGAPTQYF. Looking up the rest from reference TRBV11-2 and TRBJ2-3 gives the full variable domain: EAGVAQSPRYKIIEKRQSVAFWCNPISGHATLYWYQQILGQGPKLLIQFQNNGVVDDSQLPKDRFSAERLKGVDSTLKIQPAKLEDSAVYLCASSLGAPTQYFGPGTRLTVL.